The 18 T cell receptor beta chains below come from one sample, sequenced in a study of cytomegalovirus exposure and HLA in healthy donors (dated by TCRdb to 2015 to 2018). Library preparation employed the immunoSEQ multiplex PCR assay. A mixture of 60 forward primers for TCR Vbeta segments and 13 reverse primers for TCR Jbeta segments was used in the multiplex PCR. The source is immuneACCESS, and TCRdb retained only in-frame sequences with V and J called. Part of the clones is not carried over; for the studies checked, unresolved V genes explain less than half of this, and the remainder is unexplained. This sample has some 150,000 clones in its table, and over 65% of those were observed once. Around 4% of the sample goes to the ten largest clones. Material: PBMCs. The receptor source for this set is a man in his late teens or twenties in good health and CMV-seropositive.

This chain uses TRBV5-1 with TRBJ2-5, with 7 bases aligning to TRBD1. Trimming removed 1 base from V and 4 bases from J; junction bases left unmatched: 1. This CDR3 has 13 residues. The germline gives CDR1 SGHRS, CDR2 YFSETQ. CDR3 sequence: CASSLTGVETQYF. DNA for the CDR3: TGCGCCAGCAGCTTGACAGGGGTAGAGACCCAGTACTTC.

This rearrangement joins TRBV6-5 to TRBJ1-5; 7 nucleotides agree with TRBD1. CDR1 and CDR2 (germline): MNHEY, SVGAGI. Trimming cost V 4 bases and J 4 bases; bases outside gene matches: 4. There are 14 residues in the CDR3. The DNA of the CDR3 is TGTGCCAGCAGTTGGGACAGACAGAATCAGCCCCAGCATTTT. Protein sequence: CASSWDRQNQPQHF.

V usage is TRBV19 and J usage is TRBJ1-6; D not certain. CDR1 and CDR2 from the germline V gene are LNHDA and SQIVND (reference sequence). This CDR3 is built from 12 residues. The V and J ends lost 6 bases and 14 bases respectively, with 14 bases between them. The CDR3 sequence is CASRPHGEALHF. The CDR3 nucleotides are TGTGCCAGTAGGCCACATGGGGAGGCCCTCCACTTT. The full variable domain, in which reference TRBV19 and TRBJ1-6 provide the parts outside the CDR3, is DGGITQSPKYLFRKEGQNVTLSCEQNLNHDAMYWYRQDPGQGLRLIYYSQIVNDFQKGDIAEGYSVSREKKESFPLTVTSAQKNPTAFYLCASRPHGEALHFGNGTRLTVT.

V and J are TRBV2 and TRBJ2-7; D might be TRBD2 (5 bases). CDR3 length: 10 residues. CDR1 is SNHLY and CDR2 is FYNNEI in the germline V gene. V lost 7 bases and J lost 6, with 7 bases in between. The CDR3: CASTGIEQYF. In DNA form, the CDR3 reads TGTGCCAGCACCGGGATCGAGCAGTACTTC.

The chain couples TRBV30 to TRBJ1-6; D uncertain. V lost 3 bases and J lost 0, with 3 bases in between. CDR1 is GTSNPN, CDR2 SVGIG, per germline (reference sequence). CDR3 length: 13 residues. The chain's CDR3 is CAWRSSYNSPLHF. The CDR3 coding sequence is TGTGCCTGGAGGAGCTCCTATAATTCACCCCTCCACTTT.

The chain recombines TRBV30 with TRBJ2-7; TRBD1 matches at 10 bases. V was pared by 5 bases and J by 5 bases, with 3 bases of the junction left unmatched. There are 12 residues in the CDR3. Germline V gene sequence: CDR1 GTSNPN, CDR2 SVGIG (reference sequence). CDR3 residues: CAWRQGAHEQYF. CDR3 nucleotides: TGTGCCTGGCGACAGGGGGCCCACGAGCAGTACTTC.

In nucleotides, the CDR3 is TGTGCCAGCAGTTCGACAGGGAACCTCAATCAGCCCCAGCATTTT. Residues: CASSSTGNLNQPQHF. V gene TRBV28 combines with J gene TRBJ1-5, with TRBD1 identical over 7 bases. The germline CDR1 and CDR2 sequences are MDHEN and SYDVKM. CDR3 length: 15 amino acids. V dropped 4 bases and J dropped 3; count of bases not matched to a gene: 6.

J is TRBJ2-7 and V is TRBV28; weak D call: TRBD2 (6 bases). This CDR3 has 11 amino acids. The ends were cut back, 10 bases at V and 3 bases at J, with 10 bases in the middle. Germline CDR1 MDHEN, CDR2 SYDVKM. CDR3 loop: CATMGGYEQYF. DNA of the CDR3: TGTGCCACCATGGGGGGCTACGAGCAGTACTTC.

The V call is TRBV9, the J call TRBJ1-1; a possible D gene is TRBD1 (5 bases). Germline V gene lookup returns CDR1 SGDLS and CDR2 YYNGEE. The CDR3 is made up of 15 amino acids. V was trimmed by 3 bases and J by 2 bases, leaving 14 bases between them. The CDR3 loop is CASSERIDRNTEAFF. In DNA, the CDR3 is TGTGCCAGCAGCGAAAGAATTGACAGAAACACTGAAGCTTTCTTT.

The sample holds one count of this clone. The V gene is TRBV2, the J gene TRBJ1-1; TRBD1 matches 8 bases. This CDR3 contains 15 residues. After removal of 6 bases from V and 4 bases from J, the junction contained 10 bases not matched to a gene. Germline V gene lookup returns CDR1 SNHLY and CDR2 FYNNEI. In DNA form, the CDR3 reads TGTGCCAGCAGAGATCTCCGACAGGGGAGCACTGAAGCTTTCTTT. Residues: CASRDLRQGSTEAFF.

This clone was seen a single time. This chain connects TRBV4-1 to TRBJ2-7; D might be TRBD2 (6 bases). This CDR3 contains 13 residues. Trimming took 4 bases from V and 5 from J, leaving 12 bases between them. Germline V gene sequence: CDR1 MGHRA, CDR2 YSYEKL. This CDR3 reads CASSRREEDEQYF. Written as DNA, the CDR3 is TGCGCCAGCAGCCGCAGGGAGGAGGACGAGCAGTACTTC.

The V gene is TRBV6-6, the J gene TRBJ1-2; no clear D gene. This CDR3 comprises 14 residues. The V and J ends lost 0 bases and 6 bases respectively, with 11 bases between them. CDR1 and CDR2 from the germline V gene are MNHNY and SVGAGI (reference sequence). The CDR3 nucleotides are TGTGCCAGCAGTTACTCGGGTCTGGGAGATGGCTACACCTTC. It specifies CASSYSGLGDGYTF.

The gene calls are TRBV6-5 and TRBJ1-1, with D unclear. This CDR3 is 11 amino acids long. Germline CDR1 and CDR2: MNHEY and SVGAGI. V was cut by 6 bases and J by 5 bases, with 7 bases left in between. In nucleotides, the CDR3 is TGTGCCAGCAGGCTGCGGACTGAAGCTTTCTTT. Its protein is CASRLRTEAFF.

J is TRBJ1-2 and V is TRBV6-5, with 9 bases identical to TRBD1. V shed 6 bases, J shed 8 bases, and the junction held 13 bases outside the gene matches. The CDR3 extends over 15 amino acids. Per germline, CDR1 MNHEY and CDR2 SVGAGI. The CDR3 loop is CASSPGGTGRQGYTF. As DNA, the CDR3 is TGTGCCAGCAGCCCAGGGGGGACAGGGAGACAAGGCTACACCTTC.

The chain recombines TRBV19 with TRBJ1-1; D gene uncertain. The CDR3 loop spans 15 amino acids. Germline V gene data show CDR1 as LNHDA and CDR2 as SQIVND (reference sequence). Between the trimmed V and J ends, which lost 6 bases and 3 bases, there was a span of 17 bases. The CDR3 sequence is CASSLPVSGDTEAFF. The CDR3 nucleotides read TGTGCCAGTAGCCTCCCCGTTTCGGGAGACACTGAAGCTTTCTTT.

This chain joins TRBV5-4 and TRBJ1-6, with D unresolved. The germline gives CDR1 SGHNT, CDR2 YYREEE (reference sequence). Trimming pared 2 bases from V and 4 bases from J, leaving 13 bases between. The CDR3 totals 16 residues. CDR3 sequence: CASSFREAPYNSPLHF. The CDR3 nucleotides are TGTGCCAGCAGCTTTAGGGAGGCCCCTTATAATTCACCCCTCCACTTT.

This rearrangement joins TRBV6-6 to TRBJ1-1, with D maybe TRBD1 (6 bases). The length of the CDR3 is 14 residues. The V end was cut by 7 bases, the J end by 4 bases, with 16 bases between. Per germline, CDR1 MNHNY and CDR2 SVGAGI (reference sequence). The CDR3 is CASTPTGISTEAFF. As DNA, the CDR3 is TGTGCCAGCACCCCCACAGGGATCAGCACTGAAGCTTTCTTT.

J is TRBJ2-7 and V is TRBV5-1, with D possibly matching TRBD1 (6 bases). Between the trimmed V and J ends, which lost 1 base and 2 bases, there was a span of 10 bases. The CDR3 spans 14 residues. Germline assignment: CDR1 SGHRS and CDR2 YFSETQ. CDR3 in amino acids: CASSLNTGPYEQYF. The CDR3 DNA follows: TGCGCCAGCAGCTTGAATACAGGGCCCTACGAGCAGTACTTC.